Listed here is a single T cell receptor beta chain. Germline V lookup: CDR1 LGHNA, CDR2 YSLEER. The V end lost 1 base, the J end lost 8 bases, and 14 bases lay between the germline ends. The CDR3 runs 14 residues. In the original processing: Reference gene primers were amplified, and this amplification served to estimate nucleated cell counts. Libraries were prepared by immunoSEQ multiplex PCR; TCRdb keeps only in-frame clonotypes and omits some of them. V, J and clone size are those of that table, while D and trimming were read from the DNA. The table has tens of thousands of clones, roughly nine tenths seen once. The entry originates in a study of blood T cell repertoires in COVID-19. Study overall: Material from acute and convalescent COVID-19 was sourced from the United States, Italy and Spain.

The chain is built from TRBV4-3 and TRBJ1-2; D remains unclear. Sequences were obtained from peripheral blood. The TCR was taken from a man between 60 and 70 years old with acute or convalescent COVID-19. In nucleotides, the CDR3 is TGCGCCAGCAGCCAAGCGGGGTCGGAGGGCGGCTACACCTTC. It yields the protein CASSQAGSEGGYTF.